This is a list of T cell receptor beta chains from one sample in a study of blood T cell repertoires in COVID-19. Generated by immunoSEQ multiplex PCR, the TCRdb table keeps only in-frame clones and is missing some. The sample includes tens of thousands of clones, around 90% of them seen just once. Sequenced input: peripheral blood. The receptors here all came from a woman between 45 and 60 years old with COVID-19, enrolled during active disease. CDR3s include the opening cysteine and the closing phenylalanine or tryptophan. The order of the fields is D gene, V gene, J gene, clone size, CDR3 DNA, CDR3 protein. D genes are given only for firm matches. Clone size is shown for a subset of rows, as once, few, many or a class of expanded clone.

D: TRBD1; V: TRBV2; J: TRBJ1-4; size: NA; DNA: TGTGCCAGCACTAGGGACAGGAATGAAAAACTGTTTTTT; CDR3: CASTRDRNEKLFF
D: TRBD1; V: TRBV19; J: TRBJ2-2; size: NA; DNA: TGTGCCAGTACCGAGGACAGGGCCCAAACCGGGGAGCTGTTTTTT; CDR3: CASTEDRAQTGELFF
D: NA; V: TRBV30; J: TRBJ1-1; size: NA; DNA: TGTGCCTGGATGCGCGGGGTTGGAACTGAAGCTTTCTTT; CDR3: CAWMRGVGTEAFF
D: TRBD1; V: TRBV10-3; J: TRBJ2-3; size: NA; DNA: TGTGCCATCAGTGAGGACAGGGGGCGGACAGATACGCAGTATTTT; CDR3: CAISEDRGRTDTQYF
D: TRBD2; V: TRBV11-3; J: TRBJ2-1; size: NA; DNA: TGTGCCAGCAGCTTCGACCCCGCGGGAGGGTTCAATGAGCAGTTCTTC; CDR3: CASSFDPAGGFNEQFF
D: TRBD2; V: TRBV14; J: TRBJ2-1; size: NA; DNA: TGTGCCAGCAGCGTCCGGACTAGCGGGAGGGCCCGGGAGCAGTTCTTC; CDR3: CASSVRTSGRAREQFF
D: TRBD2; V: TRBV4-1; J: TRBJ2-7; size: few; DNA: TGCGCCAGCAGCCAAAGCGCGGGAGTTACTACCCCCCCTTACGAGCAGTACTTC; CDR3: CASSQSAGVTTPPYEQYF
D: TRBD1; V: TRBV6-2/TRBV6-3; J: TRBJ2-7; size: few; DNA: TGTGCCAGCAGTTTCGGACAGGTTGGCTCCGAGCAGTACTTC; CDR3: CASSFGQVGSEQYF
D: NA; V: TRBV5-4; J: TRBJ2-1; size: NA; DNA: TGTGCCAGCAGCCCAAGTCTAGTATCGTACAATGAGCAGTTCTTC; CDR3: CASSPSLVSYNEQFF
D: NA; V: TRBV4-1; J: TRBJ2-1; size: few; DNA: TGCGCCAGCAGCCAGCTTCGGACAGTGGTTGAGGTATTCCATGAGCAGTTCTTC; CDR3: CASSQLRTVVEVFHEQFF
D: NA; V: TRBV7-8; J: TRBJ2-5; size: NA; DNA: TGTGCCAGCAACCCTGGGAGTCAAGAGACCCAGTACTTC; CDR3: CASNPGSQETQYF
D: NA; V: TRBV5-1; J: TRBJ2-2; size: NA; DNA: TGCGCCAGCAGCTTGCGGGAAATGAACACCGGGGAGCTGTTTTTT; CDR3: CASSLREMNTGELFF
D: NA; V: TRBV21-1; J: TRBJ2-4; size: NA; DNA: TGTGCCAGCAGGTCCCCGAGGCGGCCCCGGGTAGCCAAAAACATTCAGTACTTC; CDR3: CASRSPRRPRVAKNIQYF
D: TRBD2; V: TRBV7-9; J: TRBJ2-1; size: NA; DNA: TGTGCCAGCTCTAGGACTAGCGGGCTCTGGGGGTACAATGAGCAGTTCTTC; CDR3: CASSRTSGLWGYNEQFF
D: NA; V: TRBV3-1/TRBV3-2; J: TRBJ2-1; size: NA; DNA: TGTGCCAGCAGCCAGCGAGGGCCCCGAACCTACAATGAGCAGTTCTTC; CDR3: CASSQRGPRTYNEQFF
D: NA; V: TRBV28; J: TRBJ2-3; size: NA; DNA: TGTGCCAGCATCCAGGGGCGAGGTCCAGATACGCAGTATTTT; CDR3: CASIQGRGPDTQYF
D: NA; V: TRBV28; J: TRBJ2-5; size: NA; DNA: TGTGCCAGCAGTTCACAGGGAATTTCCGTGTCGGCCCAGTACTTC; CDR3: CASSSQGISVSAQYF
D: NA; V: TRBV3-1/TRBV3-2; J: TRBJ2-1; size: NA; DNA: TGTGCCAGCAGCCAAGAACCGACAGCCAAAGGGAATGAGCAGTTCTTC; CDR3: CASSQEPTAKGNEQFF
D: NA; V: TRBV9; J: TRBJ1-2; size: NA; DNA: TGTGCCAGCAGCCCCGGGATACCCAATGGCTACACCTTC; CDR3: CASSPGIPNGYTF
D: NA; V: TRBV4-1; J: TRBJ2-1; size: few; DNA: TGCGCCAGCAGCCAAGGTCTCCTGTACAATGAGCAGTTCTTC; CDR3: CASSQGLLYNEQFF
D: TRBD1; V: TRBV28; J: TRBJ2-5; size: NA; DNA: TGTGCCAGCAGTTCCATCCAGGGGGCGAGGGAGACCCAGTACTTC; CDR3: CASSSIQGARETQYF
D: NA; V: TRBV11-3; J: TRBJ2-3; size: once; DNA: TGTGCCAGCAGCTCACCCCGGACAGATACGCAGTATTTT; CDR3: CASSSPRTDTQYF
D: NA; V: TRBV7-9; J: TRBJ2-5; size: once; DNA: TGTGCCAGCACCCCCCGGACAGATCAAGAGACCCAGTACTTC; CDR3: CASTPRTDQETQYF
D: NA; V: TRBV28; J: TRBJ1-4; size: NA; DNA: TGTGCCAGCAGGAGACTGCCCCAAAGGCGTGAAAAACTGTTTTTT; CDR3: CASRRLPQRREKLFF